The rows below give T cell receptor beta chains drawn from one sample of a study of blood T cell repertoires in COVID-19. The assay was immunoSEQ multiplex PCR, and TCRdb's table has in-frame clones only and misses some. The data show about 76,000 clones, more than 75% seen once. Sequenced input: peripheral blood. These receptors came from a human donor in a cohort sampled during active COVID-19. CDR3s include the opening cysteine and the closing phenylalanine or tryptophan. The D gene is left open where the match is weak. Clone size is stated in some rows and not others, as once, few, many or a class when expanded.

D: TRBD1; size: .; length: 14; J: TRBJ1-6; V: TRBV30; CDR3: CAWSRQGSGSPLHF; DNA: TGTGCCTGGAGTAGACAGGGCAGCGGTTCACCCCTCCACTTT
D: TRBD2; size: .; length: 17; J: TRBJ2-1; V: TRBV6-6; CDR3: CASSRLASGRSYNEQFF; DNA: TGTGCCAGCAGCCGACTGGCTAGCGGGAGATCCTACAATGAGCAGTTCTTC
D: TRBD2; size: .; length: 15; J: TRBJ2-5; V: TRBV7-2; CDR3: CASSPRRASGMSQYF; DNA: TGTGCCAGCAGCCCGAGACGGGCTAGCGGGATGTCCCAGTACTTC
D: .; size: .; length: 16; J: TRBJ1-3; V: TRBV4-1; CDR3: CASSQPSGLSGNTIYF; DNA: TGCGCCAGCAGCCAACCGTCAGGTTTATCTGGAAACACCATATATTTT
D: .; size: few; length: 14; J: TRBJ1-1; V: TRBV7-8; CDR3: CASSSINRHTEAFF; DNA: TGTGCCAGCAGCTCCATAAACCGACATACCGAAGCTTTCTTT
D: TRBD2; size: .; length: 17; J: TRBJ2-1; V: TRBV19; CDR3: CASSIGIVRLASNEQFF; DNA: TGTGCCAGTAGTATAGGAATTGTGAGACTAGCGAGCAATGAGCAGTTCTTC
D: .; size: .; length: 13; J: TRBJ2-3; V: TRBV5-1; CDR3: CASSFSNGGTQYF; DNA: TGCGCCAGCAGCTTCTCTAACGGAGGAACGCAGTATTTT
D: .; size: .; length: 17; J: TRBJ2-7; V: TRBV7-8; CDR3: CASSPTGGQMPIGEQYF; DNA: TGTGCCAGCAGCCCGACGGGAGGACAGATGCCGATCGGCGAGCAGTACTTC
D: .; size: .; length: 12; J: TRBJ2-7; V: TRBV2; CDR3: CASNLGGYEQYF; DNA: TGTGCCAGCAACCTGGGGGGCTACGAGCAGTACTTC
D: TRBD2; size: once; length: 17; J: TRBJ2-7; V: TRBV2; CDR3: CASSERTGTSIPYEQYF; DNA: TGTGCCAGCAGTGAAAGGACCGGGACTAGCATCCCCTACGAGCAGTACTTC
D: TRBD1; size: .; length: 13; J: TRBJ2-1; V: TRBV5-1; CDR3: CASSLAGQAEQFF; DNA: TGCGCCAGCAGCTTGGCTGGACAGGCAGAGCAGTTCTTC
D: .; size: .; length: 15; J: TRBJ2-3; V: TRBV7-6; CDR3: CASSLSSSAPNTQYF; DNA: TGTGCCAGCAGCTTAAGTTCTAGCGCCCCAAATACGCAGTATTTT
D: .; size: few; length: 16; J: TRBJ1-2; V: TRBV7-2; CDR3: CASSLYFPTGGYGYTF; DNA: TGTGCCAGCAGCTTGTATTTCCCCACAGGAGGGTATGGCTACACCTTC
D: .; size: .; length: 17; J: TRBJ1-5; V: TRBV16; CDR3: CASSLAPAEYSNQPQHF; DNA: TGTGCCAGCAGCCTCGCTCCGGCGGAATATAGCAATCAGCCCCAGCATTTT
D: TRBD1; size: .; length: 16; J: TRBJ2-2; V: TRBV9; CDR3: CASSPWTGQNTGELFF; DNA: TGTGCCAGCAGCCCCTGGACAGGCCAAAACACCGGGGAGCTGTTTTTT
D: TRBD1; size: .; length: 17; J: TRBJ1-5; V: TRBV30; CDR3: CACARQGRGVTNQPQHF; DNA: TGTGCCTGTGCCCGACAGGGAAGAGGGGTTACAAATCAGCCCCAGCATTTT
D: .; size: .; length: 12; J: TRBJ2-3; V: TRBV3-1/TRBV3-2; CDR3: CASSPYRDTQYF; DNA: TGTGCCAGCAGCCCCTACAGGGATACGCAGTATTTT
D: TRBD1; size: .; length: 14; J: TRBJ1-3; V: TRBV5-1; CDR3: CASSQGAVGNTIYF; DNA: TGCGCCAGCAGCCAGGGGGCGGTTGGAAACACCATATATTTT
D: TRBD2; size: .; length: 16; J: TRBJ2-1; V: TRBV6-2/TRBV6-3; CDR3: CASSFPTSGSYNEQFF; DNA: TGTGCCAGCAGTTTCCCGACTAGCGGGAGTTACAATGAGCAGTTCTTC
D: .; size: .; length: 16; J: TRBJ1-6; V: TRBV30; CDR3: CAWTPLGAGDNSPLHF; DNA: TGTGCCTGGACCCCCTTGGGAGCGGGTGATAATTCACCCCTCCACTTT
D: TRBD2; size: .; length: 17; J: TRBJ2-3; V: TRBV5-4; CDR3: CAGSGLAGVGNTDTQYF; DNA: TGTGCCGGCTCGGGACTAGCGGGAGTTGGGAACACAGATACGCAGTATTTT
D: TRBD2; size: .; length: 15; J: TRBJ2-2; V: TRBV7-9; CDR3: CASTRLAGGHEELFF; DNA: TGTGCCAGCACCCGACTAGCGGGAGGGCATGAGGAGCTGTTTTTT
D: TRBD2; size: .; length: 14; J: TRBJ2-7; V: TRBV4-1; CDR3: CASSRLAGAYEQYF; DNA: TGCGCCAGCAGCCGACTAGCGGGGGCCTACGAGCAGTACTTC
D: .; size: .; length: 10; J: TRBJ1-2; V: TRBV20-1; CDR3: CSAPRGGYTF; DNA: TGCAGTGCTCCCCGAGGTGGCTACACCTTC
D: .; size: few; length: 15; J: TRBJ1-6; V: TRBV7-9; CDR3: CASSLGTGRSAPLHF; DNA: TGTGCCAGCAGCTTAGGCACGGGGAGGTCGGCACCCCTCCACTTT
D: TRBD2; size: .; length: 15; J: TRBJ2-7; V: TRBV27; CDR3: CASSEEAGGPYEQYF; DNA: TGTGCCAGCAGTGAGGAAGCGGGAGGGCCCTACGAGCAGTACTTC
D: .; size: .; length: 15; J: TRBJ2-7; V: TRBV9; CDR3: CASSVSSSPALEQYF; DNA: TGTGCCAGCAGCGTAAGTAGTTCCCCTGCTCTCGAGCAGTACTTC
D: TRBD2; size: .; length: 15; J: TRBJ2-5; V: TRBV9; CDR3: CASSSLAGGMETQYF; DNA: TGTGCCAGCAGCTCTCTAGCGGGAGGGATGGAGACCCAGTACTTC
D: TRBD1; size: few; length: 16; J: TRBJ2-1; V: TRBV28; CDR3: CASSFPRDRGHNEQFF; DNA: TGTGCCAGCAGTTTCCCCCGAGACAGGGGTCACAATGAGCAGTTCTTC
D: TRBD1; size: .; length: 12; J: TRBJ2-5; V: TRBV19; CDR3: CASSDRAKTQYF; DNA: TGTGCCAGTAGTGACAGGGCCAAGACCCAGTACTTC
D: TRBD1; size: .; length: 14; J: TRBJ2-5; V: TRBV18; CDR3: CASSRTGTQETQYF; DNA: TGTGCCAGCTCACGGACAGGGACCCAAGAGACCCAGTACTTC
D: .; size: .; length: 15; J: TRBJ2-7; V: TRBV11-2; CDR3: CASSSHPQPTHEQYF; DNA: TGTGCCAGCAGCTCACACCCCCAACCCACACACGAGCAGTACTTC
D: TRBD2; size: .; length: 17; J: TRBJ2-1; V: TRBV10-3; CDR3: CAISERVAGAGGNEQFF; DNA: TGTGCCATCAGTGAGAGGGTAGCGGGAGCCGGGGGCAATGAGCAGTTCTTC
D: TRBD1; size: .; length: 16; J: TRBJ1-3; V: TRBV5-1; CDR3: CASSLEGGPFGNTIYF; DNA: TGCGCCAGCAGCTTGGAAGGGGGCCCGTTCGGAAACACCATATATTTT
D: TRBD2; size: once; length: 16; J: TRBJ2-5; V: TRBV6-6; CDR3: CASSATRAGGPGTQYF; DNA: TGTGCCAGCAGTGCTACTAGAGCGGGAGGGCCGGGGACCCAGTACTTC
D: .; size: .; length: 14; J: TRBJ2-1; V: TRBV6-6; CDR3: CASSYKGDYNEQFF; DNA: TGTGCCAGCAGTTACAAGGGGGACTACAATGAGCAGTTCTTC
D: .; size: few; length: 14; J: TRBJ1-2; V: TRBV9; CDR3: CASSPQQGLGGYTF; DNA: TGTGCCAGCAGCCCCCAACAGGGTCTAGGTGGCTACACCTTC
D: .; size: .; length: 17; J: TRBJ2-3; V: TRBV4-2; CDR3: CASSQEVLGGGTDTQYF; DNA: TGTGCCAGCAGCCAAGAGGTACTCGGGGGTGGAACAGATACGCAGTATTTT
D: TRBD2; size: .; length: 18; J: TRBJ2-1; V: TRBV15; CDR3: CATSRDLWKREGPNEQFF; DNA: TGTGCCACCAGCAGAGATCTCTGGAAGCGGGAGGGCCCGAATGAGCAGTTCTTC
D: .; size: .; length: 19; J: TRBJ1-6; V: TRBV30; CDR3: CAWTPRGAGLGIDNSPLHF; DNA: TGTGCCTGGACCCCCCGGGGGGCCGGGCTCGGGATCGATAATTCACCCCTCCACTTT
D: .; size: .; length: 19; J: TRBJ2-3; V: TRBV21-1; CDR3: CASSRKQGTSGRVTDTQYF; DNA: TGTGCCAGCAGCAGAAAACAGGGGACTAGCGGGAGAGTCACAGATACGCAGTATTTT
D: TRBD1; size: .; length: 14; J: TRBJ2-2; V: TRBV19; CDR3: CASNPGTDTGELFF; DNA: TGTGCCAGTAACCCCGGGACAGACACCGGGGAGCTGTTTTTT
D: .; size: once; length: 15; J: TRBJ2-2; V: TRBV11-3; CDR3: CASSPRRGNTGELFF; DNA: TGTGCCAGCAGCCCGCGGAGGGGGAACACCGGGGAGCTGTTTTTT
D: .; size: .; length: 14; J: TRBJ2-2; V: TRBV19; CDR3: CASSIQGNTGELFF; DNA: TGTGCCAGTAGTATTCAGGGGAACACCGGGGAGCTGTTTTTT
D: TRBD1; size: .; length: 18; J: TRBJ1-6; V: TRBV28; CDR3: CASSFRDRGAVYNSPLHF; DNA: TGTGCCAGCAGTTTTAGGGACAGGGGCGCCGTATATAATTCACCCCTCCACTTT
D: .; size: .; length: 15; J: TRBJ2-2; V: TRBV28; CDR3: CASSLLAGATGELFF; DNA: TGTGCCAGCAGTTTATTGGCAGGGGCAACCGGGGAGCTGTTTTTT
D: TRBD1; size: .; length: 14; J: TRBJ2-3; V: TRBV2; CDR3: CASKGTASTDTQYF; DNA: TGTGCCAGCAAGGGGACAGCCAGCACAGATACGCAGTATTTT
D: .; size: .; length: 17; J: TRBJ2-2; V: TRBV7-9; CDR3: CASSLPSQGGDTGELFF; DNA: TGTGCCAGCAGCTTGCCGTCCCAGGGGGGCGACACCGGGGAGCTGTTTTTT
D: .; size: .; length: 15; J: TRBJ2-7; V: TRBV4-1; CDR3: CASSQGSTNNYEQYF; DNA: TGCGCCAGCAGCCAAGGGTCCACCAACAATTACGAGCAGTACTTC
D: .; size: once; length: 12; J: TRBJ1-1; V: TRBV12-3/TRBV12-4; CDR3: CASSSGDTEAFF; DNA: TGTGCCAGCAGTTCAGGGGACACTGAAGCTTTCTTT